Each of the 18 T cell receptor beta chains below was sequenced from the same sample in a study of blood T cell repertoires in COVID-19. TCRdb's table, derived via immunoSEQ multiplex PCR, lists solely in-frame clones and lacks some. The sample shows fewer than 350,000 clones, approximately 87% of them seen only once. The sample comprised peripheral blood. These receptors came from a woman between 25 and 40 years old with COVID-19, enrolled during active disease.

The gene calls are TRBV7-9 and TRBJ1-2; TRBD1 matches 12 bases. V gave up 5 bases and J gave up 8 bases; unmatched junction bases: 12. Germline CDR1 SEHNR, CDR2 FQNEAQ (reference sequence). The CDR3 loop spans 16 amino acids. Written as DNA, the CDR3 is TGTGCCAGCAGCCGAGGGACAGGGGGCCCTCTAGGCGGCTACACCTTC. Its protein is CASSRGTGGPLGGYTF.

This chain links TRBV2 with TRBJ1-1, with 10 bases matching TRBD1. The CDR3 length is 16 residues. Unmatched junction bases numbered 12, after V lost 6 bases and J lost 5 bases. The germline V gene encodes CDR1 SNHLY and CDR2 FYNNEI. This CDR3 is CASRRTGGPFGTEAFF. The CDR3 DNA reads as TGTGCCAGCAGAAGGACAGGGGGTCCTTTTGGGACTGAAGCTTTCTTT.

The chain links TRBV2 to TRBJ2-2; 10 bases fit TRBD1. The V segment lost 6 bases and the J segment 4 bases; nucleotides outside the gene matches: 8. Germline-derived CDR1 and CDR2 are SNHLY and FYNNEI. The CDR3 extends over 16 amino acids. The CDR3 DNA reads as TGTGCCAGCAGAGGCCTGACAGGGGGCGGCACCGGGGAGCTGTTTTTT. This gives the protein CASRGLTGGGTGELFF.

V is TRBV12-3 or TRBV12-4 and J is TRBJ1-1, with D perhaps TRBD1 (5 bases). The CDR3 extends over 11 amino acids. The V end was cut by 6 bases, the J end by 12 bases, with 14 bases between. The CDR3 coding sequence is TGTGCCAGCAGGGGGGAGGGAGTAACTTTCTTT. Amino acid sequence: CASRGEGVTFF.

The chain couples TRBV28 to TRBJ1-4; 7 bases align to TRBD1. This CDR3 is 15 amino acids long. V lost 8 bases, J lost 4 bases, and 10 bases stayed unmatched. The germline CDR1 and CDR2 sequences are MDHEN and SYDVKM. The CDR3 DNA follows: TGTGCCAGCCTTGCAGGGGGGCTGAATAATGAAAAACTGTTTTTT. Amino acids: CASLAGGLNNEKLFF.

The V gene is TRBV7-2, the J gene TRBJ2-1; TRBD2 matches at 9 bases. Germline CDR1 SGHTA, CDR2 FQGNSA. V shed 6 bases and J 0 bases; nucleotides not matched to a gene: 6. The CDR3 spans 16 residues. CDR3 protein: CASRSSGESSYNEQFF. The DNA for the CDR3 is TGTGCCAGCAGGTCTAGCGGGGAGAGCTCCTACAATGAGCAGTTCTTC. The whole variable domain, filled in from reference TRBV7-2 and TRBJ2-1, reads GAGVSQSPSNKVTEKGKDVELRCDPISGHTALYWYRQSLGQGLEFLIYFQGNSAPDKSGLPSDRFSAERTGGSVSTLTIQRTQQEDSAVYLCASRSSGESSYNEQFFGPGTRLTVL.

The CDR3 region is CASSQKWDETGSNQPQHF. Written as DNA, the CDR3 is TGCGCCAGCAGCCAGAAGTGGGATGAAACAGGGAGCAATCAGCCCCAGCATTTT. V usage is TRBV4-1 and J usage is TRBJ1-5; a possible D gene is TRBD1 (6 bases). From germline, CDR1 is MGHRA and CDR2 YSYEKL. The CDR3 has 18 amino acids. Trimming pared 3 bases from V and 1 base from J, leaving 19 bases between.

The chain carries TRBV5-1 and TRBJ2-1, with 7 nucleotides matching TRBD1. CDR1 SGHRS and CDR2 YFSETQ come from the germline V gene. The junction had 6 bases not matched to a gene; V was cut back by 4 bases and J by 5 bases. CDR3 length equals 14 residues. CDR3 DNA: TGCGCCAGCAGCGTGACAGGGAATGACAATGAGCAGTTCTTC. It encodes CASSVTGNDNEQFF.

The chain links TRBV2 to TRBJ1-4; tentative D call: TRBD1 (6 bases). V was trimmed by 6 bases and J by 6 bases, leaving 14 bases between them. The CDR3 length is 14 residues. In germline, CDR1 is SNHLY, CDR2 FYNNEI. In DNA, the CDR3 is TGTGCCAGCAGGACAGGTGTAGAGGATGAAAAACTGTTTTTT. It translates to CASRTGVEDEKLFF.

The chain is built from TRBV5-1 and TRBJ2-6, with TRBD1 as a possible D gene (5 bases). Trimming removed 5 bases at V and 0 bases at J, with 6 bases between. The CDR3 loop spans 14 amino acids. In germline, CDR1 is SGHRS, CDR2 YFSETQ. CDR3 in amino acids: CASSRGSGANVLTF. The CDR3 DNA follows: TGCGCCAGCAGTAGGGGCTCTGGGGCCAACGTCCTGACTTTC.

The chain couples TRBV7-2 to TRBJ1-2; possible D gene TRBD1, 6 bases. This CDR3 is 12 amino acids long. Trimming left V 4 bases short and J 5 bases short, with 8 bases between. Looked up from germline, CDR1 is SGHTA and CDR2 is FQGNSA. The CDR3 nucleotides read TGTGCCAGCAGCTATACAGGGTATGGCTACACCTTC. Protein sequence: CASSYTGYGYTF.

The V gene is TRBV15, the J gene TRBJ1-5; perhaps TRBD1 as D (6 bases). This CDR3 has 15 amino acids. V lost 8 bases to trimming and J lost 0 bases, with 14 bases between them. CDR1 is LNHNV, CDR2 YYDKDF, per germline (reference sequence). This CDR3 reads CATSMTGDSNQPQHF. Written as DNA, the CDR3 is TGTGCCACCTCCATGACAGGTGATAGCAATCAGCCCCAGCATTTT.

The CDR3 here is CAADGTGGGETQYF. CDR3 in DNA: TGTGCCGCCGACGGAACAGGGGGCGGTGAGACCCAGTACTTC. The chain couples TRBV10-3 to TRBJ2-5; 9 bases agree with TRBD1. This CDR3 contains 14 residues. Trimming at V came to 11 bases and at J to 5 bases, leaving 12 bases not matched to a gene. Looked up from germline, CDR1 is ENHRY and CDR2 is SYGVKD.

This rearrangement joins TRBV2 to TRBJ2-1; D remains unclear. The CDR3 runs 15 residues. V dropped 5 bases and J dropped 3 bases, with 14 bases sitting between them. Germline V gene lookup returns CDR1 SNHLY and CDR2 FYNNEI. The CDR3 spells CASSSPVHIYNEQFF. The CDR3 region has the DNA TGTGCCAGCAGTTCCCCGGTCCATATCTACAATGAGCAGTTCTTC.

The rearrangement joins TRBV11-2 to TRBJ2-2, with D perhaps matching TRBD2 (6 bases). V gave up 0 bases and J gave up 3 bases, with 14 bases separating them. CDR3 length: 17 residues. Germline V gene lookup returns CDR1 SGHAT and CDR2 FQNNGV. CDR3 sequence: CASSLEGGWQDTGELFF. The CDR3, as DNA: TGTGCCAGCAGCTTAGAGGGGGGTTGGCAAGACACCGGGGAGCTGTTTTTT.

J is TRBJ1-4 and V is TRBV15, with 7 bases matching TRBD1. CDR3 size: 15 residues. CDR1 LNHNV and CDR2 YYDKDF come from the germline V gene (reference sequence). Germline trimming cut 0 bases from V and 5 bases from J; bases unmatched to any gene: 3. CDR3 nucleotides: TGTGCCACCAGCAGAGATGGGACAGCGAATGAAAAACTGTTTTTT. Its protein is CATSRDGTANEKLFF. Using reference TRBV15 and TRBJ1-4 for the parts outside the CDR3, the full variable domain is DAMVIQNPRYQVTQFGKPVTLSCSQTLNHNVMYWYQQKSSQAPKLLFHYYDKDFNNEADTPDNFQSRRPNTSFCFLDIRSPGLGDTAMYLCATSRDGTANEKLFFGSGTQLSVL.

This clone appeared a few times. The rearrangement links TRBV10-2 to TRBJ2-5, with TRBD1 identical over 8 bases. J was trimmed by 4 bases and V by 9 bases; bases with no gene match: 7. From germline, CDR1 is WSHSY and CDR2 SAAADI. This CDR3 contains 13 residues. CDR3: CASRTGTSETQYF. The DNA for the CDR3 is TGCGCCAGTCGGACAGGGACGTCAGAGACCCAGTACTTC.

The J gene is TRBJ2-1, the V gene TRBV6-5, with D possibly matching TRBD2 (5 bases). Germline V gives CDR1 MNHEY, CDR2 SVGAGI. Trimming removed 3 bases at V and 2 bases at J, with 14 bases between. The CDR3 runs 16 residues. In DNA form, the CDR3 reads TGTGCCAGCAGTTATACGGCGGGCGCCCCCTACAATGAGCAGTTCTTC. Its translation: CASSYTAGAPYNEQFF.